The clone carrying this T cell receptor beta chain was counted ten times or more. Its antigen is currently unknown. TCRdb re-called the 5' RACE reads with MiXCR, one entry per CDR3 protein. The sample has tens of thousands of distinct CDR3 sequences, around 9% seen once. The source of the sample is a study of early T cells in non-severe SARS-CoV-2 infection. Overall study context: Sequencing of unsorted whole blood was done on bulk RNA, leaving chains unpaired. Study-level results: Sequences matched to VDJdb favored anti-spike CD8 responses, while private and CD4 specificities were missed.

The V segment lost 6 bases and the J segment 1 base; nucleotides outside the gene matches: 3. CDR3 length equals 12 residues. CDR1 SQVTM and CDR2 ANQGSEA come from the germline V gene. Sequenced sample: whole blood. The receptor was derived from an adult who was a healthcare worker with PCR-confirmed SARS-CoV-2 infection or an uninfected control (not recorded which). The chain employs TRBV29-1 and TRBJ2-7; 7 bases align to TRBD2. CDR3 sequence (DNA): TGCAGCGTGGGACTATCATCCTACGAGCAGTACTTC. Translated: CSVGLSSYEQYF.